What follows is one T cell receptor (beta chain) and its context. Antigen unknown. V lost 6 bases and J lost 1, with 10 bases in between. This CDR3 comprises 13 residues. The germline CDR1 and CDR2 sequences are LNHDA and SQIVND (reference sequence). This sample was taken from a study of cytomegalovirus exposure and HLA in healthy donors. As for the study in general: HLA-typed donors contributed 80 million or so unique TCRs, which were held in an early data release. General study points: Most TCR sequences were seen very rarely across donors, but some public TCRs occurred in many.

PCR used 60 Vbeta primers and 13 Jbeta primers. Profiling relied on immunoSEQ multiplex PCR, and the TCRdb table lists in-frame clones only, not all of them. The repertoire holds over 75,000 clones, roughly four fifths seen once, with 5.5% to 6.5% in the top ten. The sample was PBMCs. This chain links TRBV19 with TRBJ2-7; D is possibly TRBD2 (6 bases). This TCR was sampled from a woman aged 18-29 years in good health and CMV-seropositive. The CDR3 sequence is CASSLGGSYEQYF. CDR3 nucleotides: TGTGCCAGTAGCCTAGGAGGGTCCTACGAGCAGTACTTC.